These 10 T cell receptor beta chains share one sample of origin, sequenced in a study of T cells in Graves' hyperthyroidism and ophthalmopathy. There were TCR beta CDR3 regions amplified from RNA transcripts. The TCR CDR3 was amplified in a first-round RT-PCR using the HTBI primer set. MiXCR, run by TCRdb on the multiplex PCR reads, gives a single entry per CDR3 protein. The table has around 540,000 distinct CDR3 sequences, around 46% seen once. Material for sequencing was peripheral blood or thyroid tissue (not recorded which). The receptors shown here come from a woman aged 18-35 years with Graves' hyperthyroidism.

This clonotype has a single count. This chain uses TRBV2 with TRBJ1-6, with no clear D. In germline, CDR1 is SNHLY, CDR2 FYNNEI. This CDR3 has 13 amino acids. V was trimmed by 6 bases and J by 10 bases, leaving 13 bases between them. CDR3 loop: CASRLLEVSPLHF. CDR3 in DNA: TGTGCCAGCAGGTTATTGGAAGTCTCACCCCTCCACTTT.

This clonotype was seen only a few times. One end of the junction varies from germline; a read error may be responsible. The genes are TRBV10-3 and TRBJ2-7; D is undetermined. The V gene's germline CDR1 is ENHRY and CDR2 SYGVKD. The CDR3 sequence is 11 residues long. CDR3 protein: CASSQLREQYF. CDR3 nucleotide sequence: TGTGCCAGCAGTCAATTGCGCGAGCAGTACTTC.

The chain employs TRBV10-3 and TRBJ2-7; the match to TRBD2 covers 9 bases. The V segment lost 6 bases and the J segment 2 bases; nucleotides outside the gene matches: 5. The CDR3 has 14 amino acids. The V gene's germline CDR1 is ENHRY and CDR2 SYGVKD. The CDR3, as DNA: TGTGCCATCAGCGGGCCTAGCGGGACCTACGAGCAGTACTTC. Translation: CAISGPSGTYEQYF.

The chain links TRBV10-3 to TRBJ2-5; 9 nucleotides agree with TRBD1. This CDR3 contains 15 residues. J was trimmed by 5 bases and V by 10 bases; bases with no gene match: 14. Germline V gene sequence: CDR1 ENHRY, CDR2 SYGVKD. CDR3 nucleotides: TGTGCCAGCACCATACCGGGACAGGGAAAGGAGACCCAGTACTTC. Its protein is CASTIPGQGKETQYF.

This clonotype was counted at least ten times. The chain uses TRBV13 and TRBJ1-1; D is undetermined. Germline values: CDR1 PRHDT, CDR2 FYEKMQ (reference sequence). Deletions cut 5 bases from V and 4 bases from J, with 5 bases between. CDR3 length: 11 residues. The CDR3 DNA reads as TGTGCCAGCAGCGCCCGCACTGAAGCTTTCTTT. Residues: CASSARTEAFF.

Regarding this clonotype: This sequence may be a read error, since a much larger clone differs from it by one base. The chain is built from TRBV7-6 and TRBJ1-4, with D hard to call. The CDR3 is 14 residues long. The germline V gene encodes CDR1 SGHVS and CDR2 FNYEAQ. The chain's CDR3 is CASRSGGINEKLLF. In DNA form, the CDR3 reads TGTGCCAGCCGAAGCGGTGGGATTAATGAAAAACTGCTTTTT.

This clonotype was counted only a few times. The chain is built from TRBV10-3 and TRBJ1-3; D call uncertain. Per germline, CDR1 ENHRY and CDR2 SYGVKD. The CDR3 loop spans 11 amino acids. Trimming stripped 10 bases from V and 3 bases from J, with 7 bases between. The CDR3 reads CASILGNTIYF. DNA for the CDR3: TGTGCCAGCATACTTGGAAACACCATATATTTT.

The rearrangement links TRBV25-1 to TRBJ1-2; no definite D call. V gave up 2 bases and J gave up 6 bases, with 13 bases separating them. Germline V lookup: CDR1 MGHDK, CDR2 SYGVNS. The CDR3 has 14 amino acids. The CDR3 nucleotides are TGTGCCAGCAGTGAAGTGGGGTCGCAGCATGGCTACACCTTC. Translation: CASSEVGSQHGYTF.

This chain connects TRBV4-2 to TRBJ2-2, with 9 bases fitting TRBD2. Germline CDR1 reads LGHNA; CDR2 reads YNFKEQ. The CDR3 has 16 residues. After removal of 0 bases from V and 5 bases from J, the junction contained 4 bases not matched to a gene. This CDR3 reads CASSQEAGGATGELFF. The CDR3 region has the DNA TGTGCCAGCAGCCAAGAAGCGGGAGGCGCTACCGGGGAGCTGTTTTTT.

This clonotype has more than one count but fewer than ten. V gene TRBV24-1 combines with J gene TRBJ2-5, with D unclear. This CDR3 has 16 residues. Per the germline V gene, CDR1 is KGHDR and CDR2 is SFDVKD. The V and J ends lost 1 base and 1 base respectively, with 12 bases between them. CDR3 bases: TGTGCCACCAGTGATTTAGCAGCAACGGGCCAAGAGACCCAGTACTTC. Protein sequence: CATSDLAATGQETQYF.